This TCR beta chain was found in a study of CD8 T cells in Susac syndrome. An input of about 0.5 to 1 ug of RNA was subjected to reverse transcription using random hexamers. The CDR3 of TCR beta was amplified by immunoSEQ multiplex PCR across 54 Vbeta and 13 Jbeta. MiXCR, applied by TCRdb to the immunoSEQ multiplex PCR reads, yields one record per CDR3 protein. The sample lists hundreds of thousands of distinct CDR3 sequences, roughly 85% occurring once. Sequencing targeted TCR beta in T cells from blood (CD8+ and CD4+). Stable or active relapsing-remitting multiple sclerosis, untreated and meeting revised McDonald criteria, defined the controls. TEMRA cells were FACS-enriched and CD8+ and CD4+ T cells negatively isolated. With 6 bases removed from V and 0 bases from J, the gap between germline ends came to 11 bases. Germline V CDR1 and CDR2: SEHNR, FQNEAQ (reference sequence). The CDR3 covers 14 residues.

The receptor was isolated from a human donor with multiple sclerosis. The sequenced sample was CD8+ T cells from PBMCs. The chain joins TRBV7-9 to TRBJ1-1, with D unclear. The CDR3 loop reads CASRTTNMNTEAFF. For the CDR3, the DNA is TGTGCCAGCAGAACCACAAACATGAACACTGAAGCTTTCTTT.